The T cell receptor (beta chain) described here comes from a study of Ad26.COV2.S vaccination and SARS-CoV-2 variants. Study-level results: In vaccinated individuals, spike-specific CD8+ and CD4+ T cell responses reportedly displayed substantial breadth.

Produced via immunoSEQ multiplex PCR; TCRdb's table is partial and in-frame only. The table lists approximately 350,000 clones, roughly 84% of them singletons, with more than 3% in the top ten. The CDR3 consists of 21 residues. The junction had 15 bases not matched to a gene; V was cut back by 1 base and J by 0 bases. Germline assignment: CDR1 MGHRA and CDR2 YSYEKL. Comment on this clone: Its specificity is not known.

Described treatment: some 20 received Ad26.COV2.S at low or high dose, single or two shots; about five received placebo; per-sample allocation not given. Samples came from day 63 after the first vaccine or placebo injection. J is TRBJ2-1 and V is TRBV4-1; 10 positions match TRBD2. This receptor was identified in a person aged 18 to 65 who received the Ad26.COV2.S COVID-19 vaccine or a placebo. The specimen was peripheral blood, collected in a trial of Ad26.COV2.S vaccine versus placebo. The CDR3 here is CASSQVSSGGRTGFSYNEQFF. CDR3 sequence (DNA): TGCGCCAGCAGCCAAGTTTCTAGCGGGGGCCGCACAGGTTTCTCCTACAATGAGCAGTTCTTC.